A single sample gave rise to the 7 T cell receptor beta chains below, sequenced in a study of Ad26.COV2.S vaccination and SARS-CoV-2 variants. Produced via immunoSEQ multiplex PCR; TCRdb's table is partial and in-frame only. The data contain about 500,000 clones, 80% to 90% of them seen just once; the ten biggest clones take up 1.7%. The treatment denotes: about 20 received Ad26.COV2.S at low or high dose, single or two shots; 5 received placebo; per-sample allocation not given. Day 63 after the first injection of vaccine or placebo was the sampling time. Sequencing was performed on peripheral blood, taken in a trial of Ad26.COV2.S vaccine versus placebo. The receptors stem from a person aged 18-60 years who received the Ad26.COV2.S COVID-19 vaccine or a placebo.

This clone showed up many times. The V call is TRBV6-5, the J call TRBJ2-1, with 9 bases aligning to TRBD2. CDR1 and CDR2 from the germline V gene are MNHEY and SVGAGI. V trimming: 4 bases; J trimming: 8 bases; junction bases outside the gene matches: 6. The CDR3 length is 14 residues. The CDR3 here is CASSSASGIDEQFF. CDR3 DNA: TGTGCCAGCAGTTCGGCTAGCGGGATCGATGAGCAGTTCTTC.

The J gene is TRBJ1-1, the V gene TRBV5-1; no reliable D call. Trimming stripped 0 bases from V and 2 bases from J, with 5 bases between. Per the germline V gene, CDR1 is SGHRS and CDR2 is YFSETQ. The CDR3 is 13 residues long. DNA of the CDR3: TGCGCCAGCAGCTTGGGACACAACACTGAAGCTTTCTTT. It yields the protein CASSLGHNTEAFF. Full variable domain (remainder filled in from reference TRBV5-1 and TRBJ1-1): KAGVTQTPRYLIKTRGQQVTLSCSPISGHRSVSWYQQTPGQGLQFLFEYFSETQRNKGNFPGRFSGRQFSNSRSEMNVSTLELGDSALYLCASSLGHNTEAFFGQGTRLTVV.

This clone was recorded a few times. The sample has other DNA sequences that encode this CDR3 too. V usage is TRBV11-2 and J usage is TRBJ2-7, with D uncertain. The CDR3 is made up of 11 amino acids. The germline V and J ends were trimmed by 2 bases and 3 bases, with 2 bases remaining between them. CDR1 and CDR2 from the germline V gene are SGHAT and FQNNGV. Written as DNA, the CDR3 is TGTGCCAGCAGCTTAAACTACGAGCAGTACTTC. Its translation is CASSLNYEQYF.

V gene TRBV9 combines with J gene TRBJ2-7; maybe TRBD1 (8 bases). The germline CDR1 and CDR2 sequences are SGDLS and YYNGEE. The V and J ends lost 0 bases and 5 bases respectively, with 15 bases between them. This CDR3 has 15 residues. CDR3 sequence (DNA): TGTGCCAGCAGCGTAGGCACAGGGGGGGCCCACGAGCAGTACTTC. It is translated as CASSVGTGGAHEQYF.

A word on this clone: The junction departs from germline at one end; a sequencing error may be responsible. The gene calls are TRBV11-2 and TRBJ2-1, with 9 bases aligning to TRBD2. Germline CDR1 and CDR2: SGHAT and FQNNGV. The CDR3 is 12 residues long. The CDR3 DNA sequence: TGTGCCAGCAGCCCGATAACTAGCGGGCTACTCTTC. Its translation is CASSPITSGLLF.

The chain is built from TRBV28 and TRBJ1-4; D remains ambiguous. The CDR3 loop spans 16 amino acids. Per the germline V gene, CDR1 is MDHEN and CDR2 is SYDVKM. V was pared by 4 bases and J by 4 bases, with 16 bases between. CDR3 sequence reads: CASSSPRSRRNEKLFF. In DNA, the CDR3 is TGTGCCAGCAGTTCACCCCGGTCCAGGCGTAATGAAAAACTGTTTTTT.

V gene TRBV7-3 combines with J gene TRBJ1-5, with D possibly TRBD1 on 5 matching bases. The CDR3 spans 14 residues. V lost 4 bases and J lost 5, with 12 bases in between. Germline V gene data show CDR1 as SGHTA and CDR2 as FQGTGA. The CDR3 sequence is CASSSGTGYQPQHF. The CDR3 bases are TGTGCCAGCAGCTCTGGGACGGGTTATCAGCCCCAGCATTTT.